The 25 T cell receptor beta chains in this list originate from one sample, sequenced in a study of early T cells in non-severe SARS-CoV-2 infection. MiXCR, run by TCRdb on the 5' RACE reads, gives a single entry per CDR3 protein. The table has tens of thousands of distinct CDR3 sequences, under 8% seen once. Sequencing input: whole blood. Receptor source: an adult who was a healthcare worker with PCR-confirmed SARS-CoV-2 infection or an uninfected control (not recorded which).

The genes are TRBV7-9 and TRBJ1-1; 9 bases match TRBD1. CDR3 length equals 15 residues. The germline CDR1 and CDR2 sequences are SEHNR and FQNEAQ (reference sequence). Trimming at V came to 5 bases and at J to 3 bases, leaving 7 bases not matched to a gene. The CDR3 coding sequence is TGTGCCAGCAGCGCGGGGGACAGGGCCCACACTGAAGCTTTCTTT. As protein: CASSAGDRAHTEAFF.

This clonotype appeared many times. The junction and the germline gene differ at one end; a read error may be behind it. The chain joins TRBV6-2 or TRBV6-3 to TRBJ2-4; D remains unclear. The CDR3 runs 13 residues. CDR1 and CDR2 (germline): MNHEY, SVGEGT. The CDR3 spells CASGYDLSFIQYF. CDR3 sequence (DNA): TGTGCCAGCGGTTACGACCTCTCCTTCATTCAGTACTTC.

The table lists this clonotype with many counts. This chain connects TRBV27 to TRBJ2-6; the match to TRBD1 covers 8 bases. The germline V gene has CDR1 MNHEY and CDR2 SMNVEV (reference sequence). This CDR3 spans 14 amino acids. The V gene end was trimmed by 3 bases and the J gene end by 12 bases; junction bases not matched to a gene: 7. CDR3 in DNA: TGTGCCAGCAGTTTCGGACAGGGCCAGGGCGTCCTGACTTTC. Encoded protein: CASSFGQGQGVLTF.

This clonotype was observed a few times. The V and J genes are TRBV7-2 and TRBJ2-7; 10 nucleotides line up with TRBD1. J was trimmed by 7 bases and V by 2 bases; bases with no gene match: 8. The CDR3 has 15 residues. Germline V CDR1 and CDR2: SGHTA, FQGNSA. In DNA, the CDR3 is TGTGCCAGCAGCTTAAATCTCGGACAGGGGGAAGAGCAGTACTTC. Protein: CASSLNLGQGEEQYF. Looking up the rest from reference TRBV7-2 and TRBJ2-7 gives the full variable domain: GAGVSQSPSNKVTEKGKDVELRCDPISGHTALYWYRQSLGQGLEFLIYFQGNSAPDKSGLPSDRFSAERTGGSVSTLTIQRTQQEDSAVYLCASSLNLGQGEEQYFGPGTRLTVT.

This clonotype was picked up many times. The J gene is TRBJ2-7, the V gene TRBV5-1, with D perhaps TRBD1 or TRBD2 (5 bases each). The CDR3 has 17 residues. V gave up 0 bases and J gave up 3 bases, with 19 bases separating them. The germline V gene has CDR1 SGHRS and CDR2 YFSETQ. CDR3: CASSLGIGAQRDYEQYF. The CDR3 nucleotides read TGCGCCAGCAGCTTGGGCATCGGGGCCCAAAGAGACTACGAGCAGTACTTC.

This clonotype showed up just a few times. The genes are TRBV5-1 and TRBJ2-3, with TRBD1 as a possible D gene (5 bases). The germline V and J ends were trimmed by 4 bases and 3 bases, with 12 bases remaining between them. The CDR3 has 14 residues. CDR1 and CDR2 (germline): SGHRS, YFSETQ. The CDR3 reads CASSGQGSTDTQYF. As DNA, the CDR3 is TGCGCCAGCAGCGGGCAGGGAAGTACAGATACGCAGTATTTT.

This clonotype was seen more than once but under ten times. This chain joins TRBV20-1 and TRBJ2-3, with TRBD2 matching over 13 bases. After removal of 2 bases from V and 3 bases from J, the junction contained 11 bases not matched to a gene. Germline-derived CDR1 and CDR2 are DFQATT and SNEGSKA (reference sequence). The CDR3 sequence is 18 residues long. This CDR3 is CSARPGTSGTSVTDTQYF. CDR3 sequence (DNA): TGCAGTGCTAGACCCGGGACTAGCGGGACCAGTGTGACAGATACGCAGTATTTT.

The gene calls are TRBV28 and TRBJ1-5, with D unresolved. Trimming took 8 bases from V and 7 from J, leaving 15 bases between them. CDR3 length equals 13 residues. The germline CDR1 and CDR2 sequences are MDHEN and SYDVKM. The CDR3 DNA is TGTGCCAGCGGCTTAGAGGTTACACAGCCCCAGCATTTT. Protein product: CASGLEVTQPQHF.

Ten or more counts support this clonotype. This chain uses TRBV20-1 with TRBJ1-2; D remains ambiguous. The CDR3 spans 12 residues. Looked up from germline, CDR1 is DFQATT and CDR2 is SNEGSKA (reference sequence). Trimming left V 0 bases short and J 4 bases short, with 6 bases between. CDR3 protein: CSARDRSYGYTF. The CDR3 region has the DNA TGCAGTGCTAGAGATCGGTCCTATGGCTACACCTTC.

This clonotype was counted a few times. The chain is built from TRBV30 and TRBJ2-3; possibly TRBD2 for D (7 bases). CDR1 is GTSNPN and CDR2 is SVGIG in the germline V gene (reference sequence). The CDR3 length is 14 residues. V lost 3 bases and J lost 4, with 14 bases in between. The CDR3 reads CAWRRGGGADTQYF. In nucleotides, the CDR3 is TGTGCCTGGAGGAGGGGGGGCGGCGCAGATACGCAGTATTTT.

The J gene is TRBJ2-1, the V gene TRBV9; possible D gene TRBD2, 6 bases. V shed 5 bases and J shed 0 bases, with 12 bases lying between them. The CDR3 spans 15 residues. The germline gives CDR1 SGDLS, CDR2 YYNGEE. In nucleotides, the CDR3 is TGTGCCAGCAGTCCCCGGGGGTCCTCCTACAATGAGCAGTTCTTC. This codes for CASSPRGSSYNEQFF.

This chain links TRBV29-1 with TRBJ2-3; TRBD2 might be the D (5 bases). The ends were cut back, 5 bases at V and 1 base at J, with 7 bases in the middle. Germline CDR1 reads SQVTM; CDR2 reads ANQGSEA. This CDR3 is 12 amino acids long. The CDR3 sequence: CSVTRGTDTQYF. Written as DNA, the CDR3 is TGCAGCGTTACGAGGGGCACAGATACGCAGTATTTT.

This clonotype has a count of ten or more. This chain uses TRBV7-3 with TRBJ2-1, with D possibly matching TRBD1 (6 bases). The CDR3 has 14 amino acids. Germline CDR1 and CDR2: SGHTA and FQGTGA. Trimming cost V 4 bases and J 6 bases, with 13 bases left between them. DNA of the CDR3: TGTGCCAGCAGCTCCCCGGACAGACCCAATGAGCAGTTCTTC. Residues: CASSSPDRPNEQFF. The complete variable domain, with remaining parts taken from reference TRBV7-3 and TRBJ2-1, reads GAGVSQTPSNKVTEKGKYVELRCDPISGHTALYWYRQSLGQGPEFLIYFQGTGAADDSGLPNDRFFAVRPEGSVSTLKIQRTERGDSAVYLCASSSPDRPNEQFFGPGTRLTVL.

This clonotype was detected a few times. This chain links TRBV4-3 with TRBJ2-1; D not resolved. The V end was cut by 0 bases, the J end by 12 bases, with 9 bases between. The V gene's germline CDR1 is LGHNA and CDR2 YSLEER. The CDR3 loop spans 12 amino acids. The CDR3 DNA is TGCGCCAGCAGCCAAGATAGCCGCGGGCAGTTCTTC. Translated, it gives CASSQDSRGQFF.

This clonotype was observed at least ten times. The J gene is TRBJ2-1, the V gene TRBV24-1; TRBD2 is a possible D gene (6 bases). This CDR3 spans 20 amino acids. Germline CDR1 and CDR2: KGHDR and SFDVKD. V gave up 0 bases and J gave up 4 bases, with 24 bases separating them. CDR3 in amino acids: CATSDLLGFGGRIWYNEQFF. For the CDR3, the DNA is TGTGCCACCAGTGATTTGTTAGGGTTTGGAGGGAGGATTTGGTACAATGAGCAGTTCTTC.

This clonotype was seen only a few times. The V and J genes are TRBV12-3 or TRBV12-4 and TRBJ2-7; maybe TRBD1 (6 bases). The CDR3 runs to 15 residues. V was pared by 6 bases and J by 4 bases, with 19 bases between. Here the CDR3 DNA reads TGTGCCAGCAGCCCGGTGGGGGTGGGGGCTTACGAGCAGTACTTC. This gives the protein CASSPVGVGAYEQYF.

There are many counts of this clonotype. CDR3 sequence: CASSSRGGDSSYEQYF. CDR3 nucleotide sequence: TGTGCCAGCAGCTCGAGAGGCGGCGATAGCTCCTACGAGCAGTACTTC. This rearrangement joins TRBV7-6 to TRBJ2-7; D is undetermined. The CDR3 spans 16 residues. V was cut by 4 bases and J by 0 bases, with 16 bases left in between. Germline CDR1 is SGHVS and CDR2 is FNYEAQ. Full variable domain (missing parts from reference TRBV7-6 and TRBJ2-7): GAGVSQSPRYKVTKRGQDVALRCDPISGHVSLYWYRQALGQGPEFLTYFNYEAQQDKSGLPNDRFSAERPEGSISTLTIQRTEQRDSAMYRCASSSRGGDSSYEQYFGPGTRLTVT.

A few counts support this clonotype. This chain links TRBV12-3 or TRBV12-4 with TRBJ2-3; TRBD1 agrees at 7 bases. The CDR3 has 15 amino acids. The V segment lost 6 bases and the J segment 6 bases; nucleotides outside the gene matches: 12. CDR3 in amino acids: CASSPRAARGDTQYF. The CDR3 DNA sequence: TGTGCCAGCAGCCCCCGGGCTGCCAGGGGGGATACGCAGTATTTT.

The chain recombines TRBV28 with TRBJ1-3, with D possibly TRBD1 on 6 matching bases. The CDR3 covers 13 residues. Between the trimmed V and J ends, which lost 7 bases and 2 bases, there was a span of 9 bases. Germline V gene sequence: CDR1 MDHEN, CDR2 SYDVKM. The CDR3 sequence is CASTQGAGNTIYF. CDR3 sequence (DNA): TGTGCCAGCACACAGGGCGCTGGAAACACCATATATTTT.

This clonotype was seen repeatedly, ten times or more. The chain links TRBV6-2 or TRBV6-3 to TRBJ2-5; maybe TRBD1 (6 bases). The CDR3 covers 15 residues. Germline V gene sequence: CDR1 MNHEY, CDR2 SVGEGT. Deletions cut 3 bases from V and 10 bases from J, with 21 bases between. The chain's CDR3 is CASSYPDGWTEGQYF. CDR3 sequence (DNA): TGTGCCAGCAGTTATCCCGACGGATGGACAGAGGGCCAGTACTTC.

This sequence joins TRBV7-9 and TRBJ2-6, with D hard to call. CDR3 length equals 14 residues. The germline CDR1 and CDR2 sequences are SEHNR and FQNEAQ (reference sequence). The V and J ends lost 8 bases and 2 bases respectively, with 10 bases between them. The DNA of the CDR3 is TGTGCCAGCCCTCCTTGGGCTGGGGCCAACGTCCTGACTTTC. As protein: CASPPWAGANVLTF.

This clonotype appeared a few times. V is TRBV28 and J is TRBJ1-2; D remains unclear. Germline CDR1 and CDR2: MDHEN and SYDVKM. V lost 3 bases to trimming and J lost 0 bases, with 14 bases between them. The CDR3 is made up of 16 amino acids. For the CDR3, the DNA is TGTGCCAGCAGTTTTGATAATTGGCGGGCTAACTATGGCTACACCTTC. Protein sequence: CASSFDNWRANYGYTF.

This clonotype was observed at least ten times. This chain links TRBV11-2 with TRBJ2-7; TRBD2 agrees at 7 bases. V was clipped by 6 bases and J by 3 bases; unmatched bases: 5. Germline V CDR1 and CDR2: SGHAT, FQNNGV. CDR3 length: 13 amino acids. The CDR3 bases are TGTGCCAGCAGGGACTCGGGGGGCTACGAGCAGTACTTC. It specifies CASRDSGGYEQYF. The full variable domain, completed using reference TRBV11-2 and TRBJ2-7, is EAGVAQSPRYKIIEKRQSVAFWCNPISGHATLYWYQQILGQGPKLLIQFQNNGVVDDSQLPKDRFSAERLKGVDSTLKIQPAKLEDSAVYLCASRDSGGYEQYFGPGTRLTVT.

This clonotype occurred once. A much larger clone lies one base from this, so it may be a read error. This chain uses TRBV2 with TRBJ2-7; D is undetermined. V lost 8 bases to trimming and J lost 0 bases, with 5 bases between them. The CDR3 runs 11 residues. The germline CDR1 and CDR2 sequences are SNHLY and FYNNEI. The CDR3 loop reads CASSASYEQYF. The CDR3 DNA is TGTGCCAGCTCAGCCTCCTACGAGCAGTACTTC. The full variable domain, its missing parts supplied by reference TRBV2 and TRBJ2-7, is EPEVTQTPSHQVTQMGQEVILRCVPISNHLYFYWYRQILGQKVEFLVSFYNNEISEKSEIFDDQFSVERPDGSNFTLKIRSTKLEDSAMYFCASSASYEQYFGPGTRLTVT.

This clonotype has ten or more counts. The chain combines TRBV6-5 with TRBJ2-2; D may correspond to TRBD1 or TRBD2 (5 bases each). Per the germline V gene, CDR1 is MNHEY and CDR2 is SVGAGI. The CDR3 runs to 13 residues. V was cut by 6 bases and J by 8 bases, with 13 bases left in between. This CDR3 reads CASSPGPWGELFF. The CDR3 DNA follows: TGTGCCAGCAGCCCGGGACCATGGGGGGAGCTGTTTTTT.